What follows are 20 T cell receptor beta chains derived from one specimen sequenced in a study of shared clonotypes between healthy human individuals (TCRdb year 2020). Library preparation was by the immunoSEQ multiplex PCR assay. TCRdb mirrors the immuneACCESS table, restricted to in-frame sequences. Some clones are absent from its copies; in checked studies, under half trace to an unresolved V gene, and the reason for the others is unknown. Within this sample are roughly 2.5 million clones, with roughly 92% of them counted one time only. Clones ranked in the top ten supply about 0.13% of the sample. The sample was naive CD4+ T cells sorted from blood. Taken with the paper, the label for cell subset or site translates to: CD45RA+ positively selected. The origin of the receptors is a man aged 18 to 30 in good health.

The chain carries TRBV2 and TRBJ2-2, with 8 bases that match TRBD2. Germline assignment: CDR1 SNHLY and CDR2 FYNNEI. Trimming took 10 bases from V and 4 from J; bases not matched to a gene: 8. This CDR3 has 14 amino acids. The CDR3 here is CATQREFSTGELFF. In DNA form, the CDR3 reads TGTGCCACACAGCGGGAGTTTAGCACCGGGGAGCTGTTTTTT. The full variable domain, in which reference TRBV2 and TRBJ2-2 provide the parts outside the CDR3, is EPEVTQTPSHQVTQMGQEVILRCVPISNHLYFYWYRQILGQKVEFLVSFYNNEISEKSEIFDDQFSVERPDGSNFTLKIRSTKLEDSAMYFCATQREFSTGELFFGEGSRLTVL.

This chain connects TRBV6-5 to TRBJ2-5; 7 bases fit TRBD1. The CDR3 covers 12 residues. The germline V gene encodes CDR1 MNHEY and CDR2 SVGAGI. The J segment lost 6 bases and the V segment lost 6 bases, leaving 4 bases of the junction unmatched. CDR3 nucleotides: TGTGCCAGCAGCCGACAGGGACAGACCCAGTACTTC. This translates into CASSRQGQTQYF.

The chain combines TRBV10-3 with TRBJ1-5; a possible D gene is TRBD1 (6 bases). The CDR3 sequence is 16 residues long. The V and J ends lost 0 bases and 5 bases respectively, with 14 bases between them. Germline V gives CDR1 ENHRY, CDR2 SYGVKD. The CDR3 reads CAISESWQGLDQPQHF. The DNA of the CDR3 is TGTGCCATCAGTGAGTCTTGGCAGGGGCTGGATCAGCCCCAGCATTTT.

The chain employs TRBV29-1 and TRBJ1-2; D might be TRBD1 (5 bases). V was clipped by 5 bases and J by 6 bases, with 16 bases between them. The CDR3 spans 13 residues. Germline values: CDR1 SQVTM, CDR2 ANQGSEA. This chain's CDR3 is CSVLAGLRDGYTF. The CDR3 DNA follows: TGCAGCGTTCTAGCGGGGCTAAGAGATGGCTACACCTTC.

The V and J genes are TRBV6-5 and TRBJ1-3; D remains ambiguous. The germline gives CDR1 MNHEY, CDR2 SVGAGI. CDR3 length equals 15 residues. Trimming cost V 6 bases and J 1 base, with 13 bases left between them. The CDR3 sequence is CASSPGGLSGNTIYF. The CDR3 DNA follows: TGTGCCAGCAGCCCCGGTGGTTTATCTGGAAACACCATATATTTT.

The chain has TRBV5-4 and TRBJ2-3, with 7 bases matching TRBD2. V gave up 4 bases and J gave up 2 bases; unmatched junction bases: 4. CDR3 length: 14 residues. Germline CDR1 and CDR2: SGHNT and YYREEE (reference sequence). The CDR3 DNA is TGTGCCAGCAGCCCGGGGGACTACACAGATACGCAGTATTTT. Translated: CASSPGDYTDTQYF.

The rearrangement uses TRBV27 and TRBJ2-7, with unresolved D. Between the trimmed V and J ends, which lost 7 bases and 7 bases, there was a span of 20 bases. The CDR3 contains 14 residues. Germline CDR1 is MNHEY and CDR2 is SMNVEV (reference sequence). The CDR3 region has the DNA TGTGCCAGCACTCCTGCCCAAGGCTCGGGTGAGCAGTACTTC. Residues: CASTPAQGSGEQYF.

J is TRBJ1-1 and V is TRBV7-9, with D possibly TRBD1 on 5 matching bases. CDR1 SEHNR and CDR2 FQNEAQ come from the germline V gene (reference sequence). The CDR3 is 16 residues long. The V end lost 4 bases, the J end lost 0 bases, and 15 bases lay between the germline ends. CDR3 loop: CASSSPQGGMNTEAFF. The CDR3 nucleotides are TGTGCCAGCAGCTCCCCCCAGGGAGGGATGAACACTGAAGCTTTCTTT.

The gene calls are TRBV11-2 and TRBJ2-1, with D perhaps being TRBD1 or TRBD2 (5 bases each). V lost 1 base, J lost 3 bases, and 13 bases lay in between. CDR1 and CDR2 from the germline V gene are SGHAT and FQNNGV. This CDR3 has 16 amino acids. The CDR3 nucleotides are TGTGCCAGCAGCTTAGCCGGGACGGGAAACTACAATGAGCAGTTCTTC. As protein: CASSLAGTGNYNEQFF.

The chain recombines TRBV23-1 with TRBJ2-7; 8 bases align to TRBD2. TRBV23-1 is annotated as an ORF whose role is uncertain. Losses at the gene ends were 5 bases for V and 9 bases for J; bases not matched to a gene: 18. CDR3 length: 16 residues. The CDR3 nucleotides are TGCGCCAGCAGTACGTTCTCGGGAGGGTCCTACATTTTGCAGTACTTC. It is translated as CASSTFSGGSYILQYF.

The chain links TRBV28 to TRBJ2-7, with a weak D call TRBD1 (6 bases). Trimming left V 2 bases short and J 2 bases short, with 13 bases between. Germline values: CDR1 MDHEN, CDR2 SYDVKM. The CDR3 has 15 amino acids. The CDR3 nucleotides read TGTGCCAGCAGTTTACTTCCAGGGGTGGCCTACGAGCAGTACTTC. Its translation is CASSLLPGVAYEQYF.

The chain links TRBV15 to TRBJ2-7, with TRBD2 as a possible D gene (6 bases). The CDR3 length is 14 residues. Looked up from germline, CDR1 is LNHNV and CDR2 is YYDKDF (reference sequence). Trimming pared 0 bases from V and 7 bases from J, leaving 13 bases between. CDR3 sequence (DNA): TGTGCCACCAGCAGAGATCTGGCAGGAGGGGAGCAGTACTTC. Translated: CATSRDLAGGEQYF.

V and J are TRBV7-2 and TRBJ2-7; a possible D gene is TRBD1 (7 bases). CDR1 SGHTA and CDR2 FQGNSA come from the germline V gene. The CDR3 covers 16 residues. Trimming cost V 1 base and J 0 bases, with 13 bases left between them. CDR3 sequence: CASSLVGQGGSYEQYF. The CDR3 DNA sequence: TGTGCCAGCAGCTTAGTTGGTCAGGGGGGCTCCTACGAGCAGTACTTC. The full variable domain, its missing parts supplied by reference TRBV7-2 and TRBJ2-7, is GAGVSQSPSNKVTEKGKDVELRCDPISGHTALYWYRQSLGQGLEFLIYFQGNSAPDKSGLPSDRFSAERTGGSVSTLTIQRTQQEDSAVYLCASSLVGQGGSYEQYFGPGTRLTVT.

This chain joins TRBV28 and TRBJ1-1; D gene uncertain. The CDR3 sequence is 14 residues long. Trimming cost V 6 bases and J 0 bases, with 11 bases left between them. Per germline, CDR1 MDHEN and CDR2 SYDVKM. The CDR3 loop is CASRPGRMNTEAFF. The CDR3 DNA follows: TGTGCCAGCAGGCCAGGACGGATGAACACTGAAGCTTTCTTT.

This chain links TRBV27 with TRBJ2-7; 8 bases map to TRBD1. The CDR3 is made up of 18 amino acids. Trimming took 4 bases from V and 4 from J; bases not matched to a gene: 18. Germline loops: CDR1 MNHEY, CDR2 SMNVEV (reference sequence). The DNA of the CDR3 is TGTGCCAGCAGTTCCACCGACTTCCGGGACAGGCCACGTTACGAGCAGTACTTC. Its translation is CASSSTDFRDRPRYEQYF.

The chain is built from TRBV5-4 and TRBJ2-3; weak D call: TRBD1 (5 bases). The CDR3 contains 11 residues. Germline loops: CDR1 SGHNT, CDR2 YYREEE (reference sequence). V lost 0 bases and J lost 10, with 6 bases in between. Written as DNA, the CDR3 is TGTGCCAGCAGCTTGGGACAGCCGCAGTATTTT. Protein product: CASSLGQPQYF.

V is TRBV30 and J is TRBJ1-2; D gene ambiguous. This CDR3 has 12 amino acids. CDR1 and CDR2 (germline): GTSNPN, SVGIG (reference sequence). V was trimmed by 6 bases and J by 2 bases, leaving 10 bases between them. The DNA of the CDR3 is TGTGCCTGTACAGAGAGAAACTATGGCTACACCTTC. Residues: CACTERNYGYTF.

Comment on this clone: In the same sample, other DNA sequences code for this CDR3. The rearrangement links TRBV30 to TRBJ2-1; 11 bases line up with TRBD2. Germline CDR1 and CDR2: GTSNPN and SVGIG (reference sequence). J was trimmed by 4 bases and V by 2 bases; bases with no gene match: 4. This CDR3 is built from 15 residues. CDR3 region: CAWSPGTSGYNEQFF. DNA for the CDR3: TGTGCCTGGAGTCCCGGGACTAGCGGTTACAATGAGCAGTTCTTC.

Of note for this clone: This specimen includes other DNA sequences encoding the same CDR3. This chain links TRBV18 with TRBJ2-1; the D gene is possibly TRBD2 (5 bases). Trimming pared 3 bases from V and 5 bases from J, leaving 8 bases between. This CDR3 has 13 amino acids. Germline V CDR1 and CDR2: KGHSH, LQKENI. DNA of the CDR3: TGTGCCAGCTCACCCGGACTGAACAATGAGCAGTTCTTC. It is translated as CASSPGLNNEQFF.

This chain connects TRBV14 to TRBJ2-7; TRBD1 aligns across 11 bases. The CDR3 is 17 residues long. Germline CDR1 is SGHDN and CDR2 is FVKESK. With V trimmed by 9 bases and J by 5 bases, 18 bases remained unmatched. CDR3 region: CARRSVFGDRGAHEQYF. CDR3 bases: TGTGCCAGGCGTTCGGTTTTCGGGGACAGGGGGGCCCACGAGCAGTACTTC.